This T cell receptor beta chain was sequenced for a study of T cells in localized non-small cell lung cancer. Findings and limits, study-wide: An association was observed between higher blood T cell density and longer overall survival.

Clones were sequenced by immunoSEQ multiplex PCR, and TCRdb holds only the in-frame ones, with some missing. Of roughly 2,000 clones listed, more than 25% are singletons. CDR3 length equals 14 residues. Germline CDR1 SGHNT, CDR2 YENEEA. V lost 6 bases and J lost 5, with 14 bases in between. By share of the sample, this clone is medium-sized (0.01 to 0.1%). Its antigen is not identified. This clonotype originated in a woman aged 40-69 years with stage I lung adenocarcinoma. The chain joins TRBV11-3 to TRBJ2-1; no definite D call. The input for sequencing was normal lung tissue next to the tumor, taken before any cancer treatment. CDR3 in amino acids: CASSRYAQDNEQFF. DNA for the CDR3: TGTGCCAGCAGTCGCTACGCGCAGGACAATGAGCAGTTCTTC.